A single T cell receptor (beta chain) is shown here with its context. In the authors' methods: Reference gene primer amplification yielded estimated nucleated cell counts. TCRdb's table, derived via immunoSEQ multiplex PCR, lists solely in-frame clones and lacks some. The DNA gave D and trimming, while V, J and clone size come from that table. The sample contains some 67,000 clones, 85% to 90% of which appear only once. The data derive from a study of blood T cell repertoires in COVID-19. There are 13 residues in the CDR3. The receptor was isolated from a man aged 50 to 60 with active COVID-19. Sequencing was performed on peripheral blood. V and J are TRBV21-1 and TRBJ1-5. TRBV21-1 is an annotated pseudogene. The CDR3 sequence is CASSHSGPKPQHF. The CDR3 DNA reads TGTGCCAGCAGCCACTCGGGTCCCAAGCCCCAGCATTTT.